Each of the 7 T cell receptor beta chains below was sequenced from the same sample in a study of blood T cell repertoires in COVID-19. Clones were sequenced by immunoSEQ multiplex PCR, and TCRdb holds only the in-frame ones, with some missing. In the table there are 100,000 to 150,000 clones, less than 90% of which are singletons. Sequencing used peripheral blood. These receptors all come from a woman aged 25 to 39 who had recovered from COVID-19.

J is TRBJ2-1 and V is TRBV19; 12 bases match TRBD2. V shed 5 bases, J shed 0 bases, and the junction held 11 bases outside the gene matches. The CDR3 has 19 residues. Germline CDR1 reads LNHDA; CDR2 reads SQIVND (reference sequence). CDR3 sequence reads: CASSSSGTSGWSSYNEQFF. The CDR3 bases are TGTGCCAGTAGTTCATCCGGGACTAGCGGGTGGAGCTCCTACAATGAGCAGTTCTTC. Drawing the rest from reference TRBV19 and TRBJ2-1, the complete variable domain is DGGITQSPKYLFRKEGQNVTLSCEQNLNHDAMYWYRQDPGQGLRLIYYSQIVNDFQKGDIAEGYSVSREKKESFPLTVTSAQKNPTAFYLCASSSSGTSGWSSYNEQFFGPGTRLTVL.

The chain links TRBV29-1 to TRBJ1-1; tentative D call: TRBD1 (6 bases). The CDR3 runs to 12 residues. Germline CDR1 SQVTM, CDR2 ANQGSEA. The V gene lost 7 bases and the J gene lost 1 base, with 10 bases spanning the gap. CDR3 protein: CSGGQENTEAFF. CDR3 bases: TGCAGCGGGGGACAAGAGAACACTGAAGCTTTCTTT. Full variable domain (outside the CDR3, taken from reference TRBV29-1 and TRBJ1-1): SAVISQKPSRDICQRGTSLTIQCQVDSQVTMMFWYRQQPGQSLTLIATANQGSEATYESGFVIDKFPISRPNLTFSTLTVSNMSPEDSSIYLCSGGQENTEAFFGQGTRLTVV.

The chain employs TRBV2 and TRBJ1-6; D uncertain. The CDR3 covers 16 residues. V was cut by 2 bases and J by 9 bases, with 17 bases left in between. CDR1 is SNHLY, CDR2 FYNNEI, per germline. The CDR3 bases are TGTGCCAGCAGTGAAACTCAGGACTACCTTGGTTCACCCCTCCACTTT. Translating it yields CASSETQDYLGSPLHF.

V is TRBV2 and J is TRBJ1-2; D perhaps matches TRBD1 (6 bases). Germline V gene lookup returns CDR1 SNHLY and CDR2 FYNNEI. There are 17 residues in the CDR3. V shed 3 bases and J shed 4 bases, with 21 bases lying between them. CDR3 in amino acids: CASSEWQGSTLIYGYTF. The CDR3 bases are TGTGCCAGCAGTGAGTGGCAGGGGAGTACCTTAATCTATGGCTACACCTTC.

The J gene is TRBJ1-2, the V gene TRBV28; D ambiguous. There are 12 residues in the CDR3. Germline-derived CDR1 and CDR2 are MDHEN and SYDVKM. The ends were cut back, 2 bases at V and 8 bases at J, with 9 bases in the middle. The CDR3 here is CASSLNEGGYTF. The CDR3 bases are TGTGCCAGCAGTTTAAATGAGGGCGGCTACACCTTC.

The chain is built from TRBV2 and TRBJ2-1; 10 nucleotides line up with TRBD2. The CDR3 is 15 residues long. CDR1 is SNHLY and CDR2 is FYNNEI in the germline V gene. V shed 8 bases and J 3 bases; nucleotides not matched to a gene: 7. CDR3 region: CASLPLAGGYNEQFF. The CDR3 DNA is TGTGCCAGCCTCCCCTTAGCGGGAGGCTACAATGAGCAGTTCTTC.

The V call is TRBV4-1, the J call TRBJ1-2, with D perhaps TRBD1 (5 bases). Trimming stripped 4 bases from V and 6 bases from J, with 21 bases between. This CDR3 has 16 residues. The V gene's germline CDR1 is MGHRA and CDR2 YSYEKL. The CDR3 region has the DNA TGCGCCAGCAGCCGGGAGGCCGTGGGCAGGGATAATGGCTACACCTTC. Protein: CASSREAVGRDNGYTF.